The T cell receptor beta chain under discussion was sequenced for a study of blood T cell repertoires in COVID-19. Study background: There were acute and convalescent COVID-19 samples, and they came from the United States, Italy and Spain.

Original processing notes: Reference gene primer amplification yielded estimated nucleated cell counts. Profiled with immunoSEQ multiplex PCR; TCRdb holds only in-frame clones, not every one. From that table come the V and J calls and clone size; the DNA was used to work out D and trimming. This table has under 200,000 clones, over 70% appearing once. In terms of age and location, participants ranged from about 18 to 89 years and lived in under 30 US areas. Clinical history reported by participants formed the basis on which cohorts were assigned. The sample consisted of PBMCs or T cells enriched from blood (not recorded which). This clonotype originated in a middle-aged woman with acute COVID-19.

CDR3: CASSFGSGRGELFF. The DNA for the CDR3 is TGCGCCAGCAGCTTCGGAAGCGGCCGCGGGGAGCTGTTTTTT. The genes are TRBV5-1 and TRBJ2-2; D is perhaps TRBD2 (5 bases). Germline V gene lookup returns CDR1 SGHRS and CDR2 YFSETQ. Trimming removed 2 bases from V and 7 bases from J, with 12 bases in between. CDR3 length equals 14 residues.